The 20 T cell receptor beta chains listed next were all sequenced from one sample in a study of shared clonotypes between healthy human individuals (dated by TCRdb to about 2020). Library preparation used the immunoSEQ multiplex PCR assay. The source is immuneACCESS, and TCRdb retained only in-frame sequences with V and J called. Part of the clones is not carried over; for the studies checked, unresolved V genes explain less than half of this, and the remainder is unexplained. The sample table holds hundreds of thousands of clones, of which roughly 77% were seen once. The ten top clones hold roughly 13% of the sample. Sequencing was carried out using PBMCs. The receptors shown here come from a woman aged 40 to 50 in good health. Some clones in this sample may be carry-over from other donors' samples.

The CDR3 loop is CASVTGSGTGELFF. Here the CDR3 DNA reads TGTGCCAGCGTCACGGGTAGCGGGACCGGGGAGCTGTTTTTT. This rearrangement joins TRBV6-1 to TRBJ2-2, with TRBD2 matching over 7 bases. Trimming removed 8 bases from V and 5 bases from J; junction bases left unmatched: 8. The CDR3 covers 14 residues. CDR1 is MNHNS and CDR2 is SASEGT in the germline V gene.

This clone was counted between two and nine times. The gene calls are TRBV18 and TRBJ1-2; 9 bases map to TRBD1. Germline CDR1 KGHSH, CDR2 LQKENI. This CDR3 contains 17 residues. J lost 3 bases, V lost 4 bases, and 12 bases had no gene match. CDR3 in amino acids: CASSRGTGRQGDYGYTF. The CDR3 nucleotides are TGTGCCAGCTCACGAGGGACAGGGAGACAAGGGGACTATGGCTACACCTTC.

The J gene is TRBJ1-1, the V gene TRBV27; D is uncertain. The germline V and J ends were trimmed by 5 bases and 0 bases, with 10 bases remaining between them. Germline CDR1 MNHEY, CDR2 SMNVEV (reference sequence). The CDR3 is 14 amino acids. CDR3 coding DNA: TGTGCCAGCAGTAGGAGGAATTTGAACACTGAAGCTTTCTTT. It translates to CASSRRNLNTEAFF.

The chain combines TRBV12-5 with TRBJ2-2, with 10 positions matching TRBD1. The CDR3 contains 15 residues. From germline, CDR1 is LGHNT and CDR2 FRNRAP. V lost 6 bases, J lost 3 bases, and 4 bases stayed unmatched. The DNA for the CDR3 is TGTGCTAGTGGCCCCGGGACAGGGGACACCGGGGAGCTGTTTTTT. This gives the protein CASGPGTGDTGELFF. Complete variable domain (other parts from reference TRBV12-5 and TRBJ2-2): DARVTQTPRHKVTEMGQEVTMRCQPILGHNTVFWYRQTMMQGLELLAYFRNRAPLDDSGMPKDRFSAEMPDATLATLKIQPSEPRDSAVYFCASGPGTGDTGELFFGEGSRLTVL.

The chain joins TRBV19 to TRBJ2-1; 12 bases map to TRBD1. The trim removed 4 bases at V and 1 base at J, leaving 11 bases unmatched. There are 19 residues in the CDR3. Germline V lookup: CDR1 LNHDA, CDR2 SQIVND (reference sequence). The CDR3 DNA follows: TGTGCCAGTAGTACCGGGACAGGGGGCTTCTCCGGATCCTACAATGAGCAGTTCTTC. It translates to CASSTGTGGFSGSYNEQFF.

This clone was picked up one time. The chain combines TRBV4-3 with TRBJ1-4, with TRBD1 as a possible D gene (5 bases). This CDR3 spans 14 amino acids. Germline lookup yields CDR1 LGHNA and CDR2 YSLEER. Trimming pared 3 bases from V and 11 bases from J, leaving 16 bases between. CDR3: CASSHPGRWSKLFF. CDR3 bases: TGCGCCAGCAGCCACCCGGGACGGTGGTCGAAACTGTTTTTT.

A remark on this clone: Other DNA sequences from this sample encode an identical CDR3 as well. This sequence joins TRBV7-2 and TRBJ1-5; D not resolved. Germline CDR1 and CDR2: SGHTA and FQGNSA. The CDR3 has 13 amino acids. The germline V and J ends were trimmed by 0 bases and 4 bases, with 4 bases remaining between them. In nucleotides, the CDR3 is TGTGCCAGCAGCTTAGCCCGAAATCAGCCCCAGCATTTT. Protein sequence: CASSLARNQPQHF.

The rearrangement joins TRBV10-3 to TRBJ2-7; no firm D call. This CDR3 contains 12 residues. The germline V and J ends were trimmed by 6 bases and 0 bases, with 6 bases remaining between them. Germline V CDR1 and CDR2: ENHRY, SYGVKD. The CDR3 coding sequence is TGTGCCATCAGCCCCGACTCCTACGAGCAGTACTTC. Its protein is CAISPDSYEQYF.

Here the CDR3 reads CASSEALPESTQFF. In DNA, the CDR3 is TGTGCCAGCAGTGAAGCGCTTCCCGAGTCGACACAGTTCTTC. V and J are TRBV2 and TRBJ2-1; no clear D. Germline V gene sequence: CDR1 SNHLY, CDR2 FYNNEI. The CDR3 length is 14 residues. V gave up 0 bases and J gave up 13 bases, with 16 bases separating them.

The genes are TRBV5-1 and TRBJ2-1, with 10 bases identical to TRBD2. J was trimmed by 6 bases and V by 2 bases; bases with no gene match: 8. Germline V CDR1 and CDR2: SGHRS, YFSETQ. This CDR3 contains 16 residues. This chain's CDR3 is CASSFWLAGVGNEQFF. The CDR3 DNA sequence: TGCGCCAGCAGCTTCTGGCTAGCGGGAGTCGGCAATGAGCAGTTCTTC.

This chain links TRBV5-1 with TRBJ2-1; D uncertain. V lost 2 bases and J 2 bases, leaving 11 bases between the germline ends. CDR3 length equals 15 residues. Germline-derived CDR1 and CDR2 are SGHRS and YFSETQ. The CDR3 here is CASSFSANPYNEQFF. The CDR3 DNA reads TGCGCCAGCAGCTTCTCGGCGAACCCCTACAATGAGCAGTTCTTC.

The CDR3 loop reads CASSSSRPNTEAFF. DNA for the CDR3: TGCGCCAGCAGCTCTTCCAGACCTAACACTGAAGCTTTCTTT. This chain links TRBV5-1 with TRBJ1-1; D gene unclear. CDR1 is SGHRS, CDR2 YFSETQ, per germline. Deletions cut 3 bases from V and 2 bases from J, with 11 bases between. This CDR3 is built from 14 residues. The variable domain in full, with the rest retrieved from reference TRBV5-1 and TRBJ1-1, is KAGVTQTPRYLIKTRGQQVTLSCSPISGHRSVSWYQQTPGQGLQFLFEYFSETQRNKGNFPGRFSGRQFSNSRSEMNVSTLELGDSALYLCASSSSRPNTEAFFGQGTRLTVV.

Points on this clone: Other DNA sequences in this sample translate to the same CDR3. The V and J genes are TRBV7-2 and TRBJ2-7; D is uncertain. Per the germline V gene, CDR1 is SGHTA and CDR2 is FQGNSA. The V gene lost 4 bases and the J gene lost 1 base, with 8 bases spanning the gap. CDR3 length: 13 amino acids. This CDR3 reads CASSSVGSYEQYF. For the CDR3, the DNA is TGTGCCAGCAGCTCGGTGGGGTCCTACGAGCAGTACTTC.

DNA for the CDR3: TGTGCCAGCAGCCGACAGGGACAGGGTCAGGAGACCCAGTACTTC. This codes for CASSRQGQGQETQYF. The V gene is TRBV9, the J gene TRBJ2-7, with 9 bases matching TRBD1. The closer fit of TRBJ2-5 to the DNA end suggests the J call may be wrong. Germline V gene sequence: CDR1 SGDLS, CDR2 YYNGEE. The CDR3 covers 15 residues.

This clone was seen once. The junction shows a germline mismatch at one end, possibly a read error. The V and J genes are TRBV7-3 and TRBJ2-2, with TRBD2 identical over 9 bases. From germline, CDR1 is SGHTA and CDR2 FQGTGA. CDR3 length: 18 residues. The CDR3 reads CTSSRWASGTMNTGELFF. The CDR3 nucleotides are TGTACCAGCAGTCGATGGGCTAGCGGGACGATGAACACCGGGGAGCTGTTTTTT.

The chain is built from TRBV2 and TRBJ1-5; D uncertain. Trimming took off 3 bases at V and 1 base at J, with 7 bases between the two ends. The CDR3 contains 14 residues. In germline, CDR1 is SNHLY, CDR2 FYNNEI. The chain's CDR3 is CASSDVESNQPQHF. As DNA, the CDR3 is TGTGCCAGCAGTGATGTAGAGAGCAATCAGCCCCAGCATTTT.

The rearrangement links TRBV5-1 to TRBJ2-3, with 8 positions matching TRBD2. The CDR3 is 16 residues long. Trimming removed 3 bases from V and 0 bases from J; junction bases left unmatched: 6. Germline V gene data show CDR1 as SGHRS and CDR2 as YFSETQ. The CDR3 nucleotides are TGCGCCAGCAGCTCTAAAATAGCGGGAAGCACAGATACGCAGTATTTT. Protein product: CASSSKIAGSTDTQYF. Full variable domain (outside the CDR3, taken from reference TRBV5-1 and TRBJ2-3): KAGVTQTPRYLIKTRGQQVTLSCSPISGHRSVSWYQQTPGQGLQFLFEYFSETQRNKGNFPGRFSGRQFSNSRSEMNVSTLELGDSALYLCASSSKIAGSTDTQYFGPGTRLTVL.

V usage is TRBV9 and J usage is TRBJ1-2; tentatively, D is TRBD1 (6 bases). Per the germline V gene, CDR1 is SGDLS and CDR2 is YYNGEE. CDR3 size: 12 residues. V lost 0 bases and J lost 8, with 8 bases in between. The CDR3 DNA follows: TGTGCCAGCAGCGTAGCTGGGGGCGGCTACACCTTC. Translating gives CASSVAGGGYTF.

A remark on this clone: Different DNA sequences within this sample yield the same CDR3. The chain uses TRBV7-9 and TRBJ2-5; 7 positions match TRBD1. There are 14 residues in the CDR3. V shed 1 base, J shed 5 bases, and the junction held 4 bases outside the gene matches. CDR1 and CDR2 from the germline V gene are SEHNR and FQNEAQ (reference sequence). The CDR3 nucleotides read TGTGCCAGCAGCTTAGGACAGGGAGAGGAGACCCAGTACTTC. This encodes CASSLGQGEETQYF.

V usage is TRBV2 and J usage is TRBJ1-5; no reliable D call. The CDR3 has 17 amino acids. Per the germline V gene, CDR1 is SNHLY and CDR2 is FYNNEI. The V end lost 5 bases, the J end lost 0 bases, and 17 bases lay between the germline ends. The CDR3 spells CASSSRTLRYSNQPQHF. The CDR3 DNA reads as TGTGCCAGCAGTTCCCGGACCCTAAGATATAGCAATCAGCCCCAGCATTTT.